The sample holds many counts of the clone carrying this TCR beta chain. Its antigen is undetermined. This record comes from a study of molecular identifiers for immune sequencing clone quantification. General study findings and limits: Roughly 950,000 naive cells reportedly did not prevent detection of spiked Jurkat TCR RNA from one cell.

In TCRdb, the PCR reads were re-called with MiXCR into one record per CDR3 protein. The sample has 60,000 to 70,000 distinct CDR3 sequences, under 20% seen once. Per the germline V gene, CDR1 is MNHEY and CDR2 is SMNVEV (reference sequence). The V end lost 5 bases, the J end lost 0 bases, and 8 bases lay between the germline ends. The CDR3 length is 14 residues. This TCR was recovered from a human donor in good health. Some libraries in this study had Jurkat cell RNA spiked in. What was sequenced was naive CD8+ T cells from blood, with Jurkat cell RNA spiked in. Subset of the sample: FACS-sorted CD8+CD4-CCR7+CD45RA+ naive T cells. This chain connects TRBV27 to TRBJ1-5; D not certain. CDR3 sequence (DNA): TGTGCCAGCAGTCATCTGTATAGCAATCAGCCCCAGCATTTT. Translation: CASSHLYSNQPQHF.